This T cell receptor beta chain was identified in a study of cytomegalovirus exposure and HLA in healthy donors. The study, taken as a whole, reports: Some V segments could not be told apart, so they were left out, TRBV6-2 and TRBV6-3 among them. In a later analysis, at a false discovery rate of 0.05, roughly 17,000 TCR beta sequences were associated with HLA alleles.

60 Vbeta and 13 Jbeta primers were used in PCR. Per the authors' pipeline: Approximately 11 million of the roughly 80 million unique TCR beta chains counted in a later analysis were shared. Assay: immunoSEQ multiplex PCR; the TCRdb copy retains only in-frame clones and omits some. The V and J calls and the clone size are those of that table, but D and trimming were determined from the DNA. The table lists some 88,000 clones, 70% to 75% of them singletons, with roughly 15% in the top ten. The CDR3 sequence is 14 residues long. The germline V gene has CDR1 SGHRS and CDR2 YFSETQ. Trimming took 0 bases from V and 2 from J, leaving 7 bases between them. Donors were nominally healthy when sampled, though unrecorded immune exposures were likely. Turning to this clone: Its matching antigen is unknown.

The genes are TRBV5-1 and TRBJ2-3; no firm D call. The sample taken for sequencing was PBMCs. The clonotype comes from a woman aged 18 to 35 in good health and CMV-seropositive. The CDR3 reads CASSLEQSTDTQYF. CDR3 nucleotide sequence: TGCGCCAGCAGCTTGGAACAGTCCACAGATACGCAGTATTTT.